These T cell receptor beta chains were read from a single sample in a study of OX40 agonist ivuxolimab in advanced cancers. The protocol was immunoSEQ multiplex PCR, while the TCRdb copy is restricted to in-frame clones and leaves out a portion. This sample has more than 60,000 clones, with around 87% found just once. This material consisted of CD4+ or CD8+ T cells sorted from blood, taken in a trial of the OX40 agonist ivuxolimab. The receptor source for this set is an adult with an advanced solid tumor such as melanoma, head and neck, liver or kidney cancer. The CDR3 runs from the conserved cysteine through the conserved F or W. The D gene is left open where the match is weak. The size of a clone is reported for some rows only, either as once, few or many, or as a class for expanded clones.

D gene: TRBD1
V gene: TRBV11-2
clone size: .
J gene: TRBJ2-7
CDR3 protein: CASSFTQGGQVAYEQYF
CDR3 DNA: TGTGCCAGCAGCTTTACTCAGGGGGGACAGGTAGCCTACGAGCAGTACTTC

D gene: TRBD2
V gene: TRBV6-1
clone size: .
J gene: TRBJ2-1
CDR3 protein: CASSGAGRTSGYNEQFF
CDR3 DNA: TGTGCCAGCAGTGGGGCGGGCCGGACTAGCGGCTACAATGAGCAGTTCTTC

D gene: TRBD1
V gene: TRBV7-9
clone size: .
J gene: TRBJ1-1
CDR3 protein: CALVPGQGRAFF
CDR3 DNA: TGTGCACTAGTCCCGGGACAGGGTAGAGCTTTCTTT

D gene: .
V gene: TRBV7-2
clone size: .
J gene: TRBJ1-2
CDR3 protein: CASSPRPGIDYGYTF
CDR3 DNA: TGTGCCAGCAGCCCCAGGCCAGGGATTGACTATGGCTACACCTTC

D gene: .
V gene: TRBV30
clone size: .
J gene: TRBJ2-7
CDR3 protein: CAWSRKPSYEQYF
CDR3 DNA: TGTGCCTGGAGTCGGAAGCCATCCTACGAGCAGTACTTC

D gene: TRBD2
V gene: TRBV11-2
clone size: .
J gene: TRBJ2-1
CDR3 protein: CASSFGRVYNEQFF
CDR3 DNA: TGTGCCAGCAGCTTCGGGAGGGTCTACAATGAGCAGTTCTTC

D gene: .
V gene: TRBV18
clone size: .
J gene: TRBJ1-3
CDR3 protein: CASSPRELSSGNTIYF
CDR3 DNA: TGTGCCAGCTCACCACGGGAACTGAGCTCTGGAAACACCATATATTTT

D gene: .
V gene: TRBV4-2
clone size: .
J gene: TRBJ2-3
CDR3 protein: CASSSGGPPDTQYF
CDR3 DNA: TGTGCCAGCAGCTCAGGAGGGCCCCCAGATACGCAGTATTTT

D gene: .
V gene: TRBV15
clone size: once
J gene: TRBJ2-5
CDR3 protein: CATSRDSQETQYF
CDR3 DNA: TGTGCCACCAGCAGAGACAGCCAAGAGACCCAGTACTTC

D gene: .
V gene: TRBV9
clone size: .
J gene: TRBJ2-3
CDR3 protein: CASSVGVQFSTDTQYF
CDR3 DNA: TGTGCCAGCAGCGTAGGAGTACAGTTTAGCACAGATACGCAGTATTTT

D gene: .
V gene: TRBV6-5
clone size: .
J gene: TRBJ2-7
CDR3 protein: CASSSSAQGLHEQYF
CDR3 DNA: TGTGCCAGCAGTTCCTCGGCGCAGGGATTGCACGAGCAGTACTTC

D gene: .
V gene: TRBV7-9
clone size: few
J gene: TRBJ1-2
CDR3 protein: CASSQNRDVNTF
CDR3 DNA: TGTGCCAGCAGCCAAAACAGGGACGTGAACACCTTC

D gene: .
V gene: TRBV6-4
clone size: .
J gene: TRBJ2-5
CDR3 protein: CASSPLTPETQYF
CDR3 DNA: TGTGCCAGCAGCCCCTTGACCCCTGAGACCCAGTACTTC

D gene: TRBD1
V gene: TRBV11-3
clone size: .
J gene: TRBJ2-1
CDR3 protein: CASSRQGSLNNEQFF
CDR3 DNA: TGTGCCAGCAGCCGACAGGGATCCCTCAACAATGAGCAGTTCTTC

D gene: .
V gene: TRBV6-5
clone size: .
J gene: TRBJ2-7
CDR3 protein: CASSYDAGYLPYEQYF
CDR3 DNA: TGTGCCAGCAGTTACGACGCGGGGTACCTACCCTACGAGCAGTACTTC